This T cell receptor (beta chain) was captured in a study of T cell responses to AZD1222 COVID-19 vaccine. General observations from the study: Spike was spanned by vaccine-associated CD4 TCRs, with dominance at 160-218 and 743-854. Spike-specific TCR breadth and depth were elevated following two AZD1222 doses. Donors were largely white British and mainly female; clonal diversity was possibly underestimated. Only a handful of individuals given AZD1222 were seropositive at baseline.

The trim removed 5 bases at V and 1 base at J, leaving 8 bases unmatched. Germline V gene lookup returns CDR1 SEHNR and CDR2 FQNEAQ (reference sequence). The CDR3 is made up of 16 amino acids. Turning to this clone: Its antigen remains unidentified.

Using immunoSEQ multiplex PCR, the repertoire was profiled, and TCRdb retains in-frame clones only, with some absent. The profile shows 120,000 to 150,000 clones, roughly 89% of them singletons. This specimen consisted of peripheral blood, obtained 28 days after the second AZD1222 dose. This sequence was found in an adult who received the AZD1222 COVID-19 vaccine. The chain joins TRBV7-9 to TRBJ2-3; 8 bases are a match to TRBD1. The CDR3 DNA sequence: TGTGCCAGCAGCGCCAGGGGGCCCGAAGGCACAGATACGCAGTATTTT. Residues: CASSARGPEGTDTQYF. Using reference TRBV7-9 and TRBJ2-3 for the parts outside the CDR3, the full variable domain is DTGVSQNPRHKITKRGQNVTFRCDPISEHNRLYWYRQTLGQGPEFLTYFQNEAQLEKSRLLSDRFSAERPKGSFSTLEIQRTEQGDSAMYLCASSARGPEGTDTQYFGPGTRLTVL.